This T cell receptor beta chain was identified during a study of T cell repertoires in cytomegalovirus infection. On the study more broadly: Peptides in the study included HLA-C-restricted and HLA-B-restricted CMV epitopes. Study results and caveats: CMV-specific TCR beta clonotypes restricted by HLA-C were the ones dominating the ex vivo response. Totalled public TCR beta family frequency picked out people who carried CMV plus the relevant HLA.

A single record per CDR3 protein comes from TCRdb applying MiXCR to the reads. The table records approximately 990,000 distinct CDR3 sequences, more than 25% of them present only once. This clonotype was counted many times. Its antigen is unknown. The clonotype comes from a human donor in good health (CMV status not recorded). Some clones in this sample may be carry-over from other donors' samples. Sequenced material: cultured CD8+ T cells from PBMCs, taken from culture after CMV antigen stimulation.

The CDR3 DNA reads TGTGCCAGCAGCGACCGAGGGTTGGAGTCTGAAGCTTTCTTT. Translation gives CASSDRGLESEAFF. The V gene is TRBV7-6, the J gene TRBJ1-1; unclear D gene. Trimming removed 5 bases from V and 6 bases from J, with 16 bases in between. The CDR3 runs 14 residues. CDR1 is SGHVS, CDR2 FNYEAQ, per germline.